This TCR beta chain was profiled in a study of blood T cell repertoires in COVID-19. Germline V gene sequence: CDR1 LGHDT, CDR2 YNNKEL (reference sequence). The CDR3 length is 12 residues. V lost 0 bases and J 8 bases, leaving 7 bases between the germline ends. Authors' analysis steps: From reference gene primer amplification, estimates of nucleated cell counts were derived. The repertoire was sequenced with immunoSEQ multiplex PCR; TCRdb's copy has only in-frame clones and lacks some. D and trimming come from the DNA, and the V and J calls and clone size come from that table. The repertoire holds just under 60,000 clones, with 70% to 85% as singletons.

The sample taken for sequencing was peripheral blood. The TCR comes from a human donor in a cohort sampled during active COVID-19. The rearrangement links TRBV3-1 (or the pseudogene TRBV3-2) to TRBJ1-1, with a tentative D call TRBD1 (6 bases). In nucleotides, the CDR3 is TGTGCCAGCAGCCAAGATCAGGGGGAAGCTTTCTTT. Amino acid sequence: CASSQDQGEAFF.